Sequencing of this T cell receptor beta chain was carried out in a study of CD8 T cells in Susac syndrome. When the RNA was reverse transcribed, random hexamers were used with an input of about 0.45 to 1 ug. TCRdb independently ran MiXCR on the immunoSEQ multiplex PCR reads; one entry per CDR3 protein. The sample shows just over 150,000 distinct CDR3 sequences, roughly 95% of them seen only once. The CDR3 length is 17 residues. The trim removed 7 bases at V and 6 bases at J, leaving 17 bases unmatched. The genes are TRBV12-3 or TRBV12-4 and TRBJ1-2; 10 bases are a match to TRBD1. The receptor comes from a human donor with multiple sclerosis. The sample comprised CD8+ T cells from PBMCs. CDR3 loop: CASTPFITGTGEDGYTF. DNA for the CDR3: TGTGCCAGCACCCCGTTCATCACCGGGACAGGGGAAGATGGCTACACCTTC.